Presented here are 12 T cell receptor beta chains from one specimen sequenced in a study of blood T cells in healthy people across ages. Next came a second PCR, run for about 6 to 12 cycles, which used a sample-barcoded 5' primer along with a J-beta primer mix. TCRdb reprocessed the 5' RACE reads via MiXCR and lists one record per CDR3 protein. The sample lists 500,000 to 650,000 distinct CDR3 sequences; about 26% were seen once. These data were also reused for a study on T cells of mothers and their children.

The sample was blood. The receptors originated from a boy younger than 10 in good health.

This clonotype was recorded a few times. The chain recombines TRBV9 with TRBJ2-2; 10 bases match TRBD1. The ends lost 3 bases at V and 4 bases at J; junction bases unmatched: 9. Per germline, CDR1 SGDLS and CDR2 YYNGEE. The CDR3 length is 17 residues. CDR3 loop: CASSAKGQGQGTGELFF. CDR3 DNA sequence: TGTGCCAGCAGCGCCAAGGGACAGGGGCAGGGCACCGGGGAGCTGTTTTTT.

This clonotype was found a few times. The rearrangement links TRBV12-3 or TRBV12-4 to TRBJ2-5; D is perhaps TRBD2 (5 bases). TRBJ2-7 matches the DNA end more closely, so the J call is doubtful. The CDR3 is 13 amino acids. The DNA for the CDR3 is TGTGCCAGCAGTTTTACGCGGGCAGACGAGCAGTACTTC. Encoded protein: CASSFTRADEQYF.

CDR3 nucleotides: TGTGCCAGCAGCTTCACAGGGTTAAAAGAGACCCAGTACTTC. Its protein is CASSFTGLKETQYF. The J gene is TRBJ2-5, the V gene TRBV7-9; D may be TRBD1 (6 bases). The CDR3 totals 14 residues. The V and J ends lost 3 bases and 3 bases respectively, with 11 bases between them. Germline lookup yields CDR1 SEHNR and CDR2 FQNEAQ (reference sequence).

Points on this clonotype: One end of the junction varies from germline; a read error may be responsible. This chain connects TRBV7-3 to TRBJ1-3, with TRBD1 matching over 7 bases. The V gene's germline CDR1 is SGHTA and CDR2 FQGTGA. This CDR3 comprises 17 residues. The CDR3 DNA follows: TGTGCTAGCAGCCCGGTGGAGGGACAGAGCTCTGGAAACACCATATATTTT. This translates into CASSPVEGQSSGNTIYF. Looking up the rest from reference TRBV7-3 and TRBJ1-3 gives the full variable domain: GAGVSQTPSNKVTEKGKYVELRCDPISGHTALYWYRQSLGQGPEFLIYFQGTGAADDSGLPNDRFFAVRPEGSVSTLKIQRTERGDSAVYLCASSPVEGQSSGNTIYFGEGSWLTVV.

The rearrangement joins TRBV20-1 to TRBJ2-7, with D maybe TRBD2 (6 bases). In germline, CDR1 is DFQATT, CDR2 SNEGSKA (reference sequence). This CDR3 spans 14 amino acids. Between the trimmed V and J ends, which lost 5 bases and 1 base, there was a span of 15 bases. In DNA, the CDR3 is TGCAGTGCTGGCGGGACGGAACATTCCTACGAGCAGTACTTC. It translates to CSAGGTEHSYEQYF.

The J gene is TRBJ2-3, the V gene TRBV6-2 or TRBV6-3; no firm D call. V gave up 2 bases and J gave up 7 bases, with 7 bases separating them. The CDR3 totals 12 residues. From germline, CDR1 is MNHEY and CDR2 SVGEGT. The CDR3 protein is CASSYERNTQYF. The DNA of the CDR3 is TGTGCCAGCAGTTACGAGCGAAATACGCAGTATTTT.

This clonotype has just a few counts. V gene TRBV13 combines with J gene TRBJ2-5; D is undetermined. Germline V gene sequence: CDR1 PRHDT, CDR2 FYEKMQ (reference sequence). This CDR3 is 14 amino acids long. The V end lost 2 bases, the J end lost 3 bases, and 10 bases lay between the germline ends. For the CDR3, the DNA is TGTGCCAGCAGCTTAAACGGGCTGAAAGAGACCCAGTACTTC. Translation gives CASSLNGLKETQYF. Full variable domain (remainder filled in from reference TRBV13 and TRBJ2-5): AAGVIQSPRHLIKEKRETATLKCYPIPRHDTVYWYQQGPGQDPQFLISFYEKMQSDKGSIPDRFSAQQFSDYHSELNMSSLELGDSALYFCASSLNGLKETQYFGPGTRLLVL.

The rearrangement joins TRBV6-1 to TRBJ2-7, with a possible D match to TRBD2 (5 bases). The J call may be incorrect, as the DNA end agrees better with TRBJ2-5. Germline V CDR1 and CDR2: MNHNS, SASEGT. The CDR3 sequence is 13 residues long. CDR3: CASSVAGEETQYF. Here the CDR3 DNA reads TGTGCCAGCAGTGTTGCCGGGGAGGAGACCCAGTACTTC.

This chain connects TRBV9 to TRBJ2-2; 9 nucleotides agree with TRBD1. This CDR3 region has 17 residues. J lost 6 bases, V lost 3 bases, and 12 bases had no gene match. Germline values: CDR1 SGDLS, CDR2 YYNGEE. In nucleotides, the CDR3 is TGTGCCAGCAGCGCCCCACAGGGACAGGGACGATCCGGGGAGCTGTTTTTT. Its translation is CASSAPQGQGRSGELFF.

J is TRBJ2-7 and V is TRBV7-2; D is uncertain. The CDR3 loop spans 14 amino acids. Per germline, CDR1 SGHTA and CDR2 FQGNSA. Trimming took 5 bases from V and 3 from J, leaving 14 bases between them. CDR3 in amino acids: CASSTTLEIYEQYF. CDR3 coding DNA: TGTGCCAGCAGCACGACGCTAGAAATCTACGAGCAGTACTTC.

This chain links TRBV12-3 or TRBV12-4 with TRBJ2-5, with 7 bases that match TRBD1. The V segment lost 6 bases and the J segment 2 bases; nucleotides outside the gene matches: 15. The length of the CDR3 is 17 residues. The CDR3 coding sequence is TGTGCCAGCAGCCCCCTTCATCGACAGGGCCTTCAAGAGACCCAGTACTTC. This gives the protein CASSPLHRQGLQETQYF.

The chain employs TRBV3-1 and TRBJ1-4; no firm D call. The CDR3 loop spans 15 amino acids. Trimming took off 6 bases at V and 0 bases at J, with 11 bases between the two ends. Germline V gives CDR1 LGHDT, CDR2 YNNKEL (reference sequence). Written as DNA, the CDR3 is TGTGCCAGCAGGAAAAGGAGGGCAACTAATGAAAAACTGTTTTTT. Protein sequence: CASRKRRATNEKLFF.